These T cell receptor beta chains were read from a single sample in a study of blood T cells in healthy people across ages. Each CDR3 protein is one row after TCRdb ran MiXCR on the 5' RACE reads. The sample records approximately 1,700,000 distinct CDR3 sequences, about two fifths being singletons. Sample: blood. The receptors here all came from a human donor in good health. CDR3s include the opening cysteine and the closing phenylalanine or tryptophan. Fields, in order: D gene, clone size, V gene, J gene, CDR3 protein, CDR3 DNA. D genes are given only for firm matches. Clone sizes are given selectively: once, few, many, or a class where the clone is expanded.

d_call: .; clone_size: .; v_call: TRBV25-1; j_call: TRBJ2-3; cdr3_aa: CASTTYSSRGTDTQYF; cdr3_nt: TGTGCCAGCACAACTTATTCTAGCAGGGGCACAGATACGCAGTATTTT
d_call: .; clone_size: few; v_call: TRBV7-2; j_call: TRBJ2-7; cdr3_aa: CAGSLAWGEYEQYF; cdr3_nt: TGTGCCGGCAGCCTCGCCTGGGGCGAGTACGAGCAGTACTTC
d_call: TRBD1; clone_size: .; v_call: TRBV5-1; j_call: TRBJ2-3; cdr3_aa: CASIPRLGTGSTDTQYF; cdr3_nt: TGCGCCAGCATCCCTCGTCTGGGGACAGGGAGCACAGATACGCAGTATTTT
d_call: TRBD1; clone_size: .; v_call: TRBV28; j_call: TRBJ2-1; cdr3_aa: CASINRGHEQFF; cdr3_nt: TGTGCCAGCATTAACAGGGGGCATGAGCAGTTCTTC
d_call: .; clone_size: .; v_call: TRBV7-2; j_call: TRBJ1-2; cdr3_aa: CASSLGFQDGYTF; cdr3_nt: TGTGCCAGCAGCTTAGGGTTCCAGGATGGCTACACCTTC
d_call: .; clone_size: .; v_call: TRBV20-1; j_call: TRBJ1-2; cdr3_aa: CSASKGLDGYTF; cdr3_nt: TGCAGTGCTAGCAAGGGGCTGGATGGCTACACCTTC
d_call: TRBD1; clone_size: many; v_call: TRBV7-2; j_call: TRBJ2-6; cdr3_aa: CASSRTGASGANVLTF; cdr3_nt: TGTGCCAGCAGCCGGACAGGAGCTTCTGGGGCCAACGTCCTGACTTTC
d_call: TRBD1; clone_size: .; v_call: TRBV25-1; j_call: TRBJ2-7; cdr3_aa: CASSDLRTGHEQYF; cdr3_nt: TGTGCCAGCAGTGACCTTAGGACAGGCCACGAGCAGTACTTC
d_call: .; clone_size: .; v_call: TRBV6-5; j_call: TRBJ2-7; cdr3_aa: CASGYLGAGSHEQYF; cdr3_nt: TGTGCCAGCGGTTACCTCGGGGCAGGGAGTCACGAGCAGTACTTC
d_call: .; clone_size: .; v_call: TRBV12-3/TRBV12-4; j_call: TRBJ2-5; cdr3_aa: CASSLLLVGETQYF; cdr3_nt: TGTGCCAGCAGTTTGTTACTAGTCGGAGAGACCCAGTACTTC
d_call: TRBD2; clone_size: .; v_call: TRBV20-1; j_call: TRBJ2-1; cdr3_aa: CSAPRSGSIYNEQFF; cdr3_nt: TGCAGTGCTCCTCGTAGCGGGAGCATATACAATGAGCAGTTCTTC